This passage covers 3 T cell receptor beta chains from one sample sequenced in a study of blood T cell repertoires in COVID-19. Here immunoSEQ multiplex PCR was the method, and the copy in TCRdb shows in-frame clones only, minus some. The sample comprises about 150,000 clones, about 80% of which are singletons, and about 29% rests with the top ten. Sample: peripheral blood. All receptors derive from a woman aged 55-70 years with acute or convalescent COVID-19.

CDR3 in DNA: TGTGCCTGGAGCCTTACTAATGAAAAACTGTTTTTT. Encoded protein: CAWSLTNEKLFF. The gene calls are TRBV30 and TRBJ1-4, with D unresolved. CDR1 and CDR2 from the germline V gene are GTSNPN and SVGIG (reference sequence). The CDR3 sequence is 12 residues long. V was shortened by 3 bases and J by 2 bases, with 4 bases between the two germline ends. Supplemented by reference TRBV30 and TRBJ1-4, the full variable domain reads SQTIHQWPATLVQPVGSPLSLECTVEGTSNPNLYWYRQAAGRGLQLLFYSVGIGQISSEVPQNLSASRPQDRQFILSSKKLLLSDSGFYLCAWSLTNEKLFFGSGTQLSVL.

This clone was seen more than once but under ten times. J is TRBJ2-1 and V is TRBV5-1, with 10 bases lining up with TRBD2. The CDR3 loop spans 15 amino acids. CDR1 and CDR2 from the germline V gene are SGHRS and YFSETQ. The trim removed 0 bases at V and 14 bases at J, leaving 11 bases unmatched. The CDR3 DNA is TGCGCCAGCAGCTTGGCACTAGCGGGACAATTGGGGGAGTTCTTC. Its protein is CASSLALAGQLGEFF. The whole variable domain, remainder taken from reference TRBV5-1 and TRBJ2-1, is KAGVTQTPRYLIKTRGQQVTLSCSPISGHRSVSWYQQTPGQGLQFLFEYFSETQRNKGNFPGRFSGRQFSNSRSEMNVSTLELGDSALYLCASSLALAGQLGEFFGPGTRLTVL.

The chain uses TRBV5-1 and TRBJ2-7; tentatively, D is TRBD1 (6 bases). V lost 2 bases and J lost 6, with 9 bases in between. Germline assignment: CDR1 SGHRS and CDR2 YFSETQ. CDR3 length: 12 residues. In DNA form, the CDR3 reads TGCGCCAGCAGCTTACAGGGAGTCGAGCAGTACTTC. It yields the protein CASSLQGVEQYF.